Below, one T cell receptor (beta chain) is given with its context. The antigen remains undetermined. These data originate in a study of shared clonotypes between healthy human individuals. Study-level information: Per-donor plates numbered three CD4 naive, three CD4 memory, two CD8 naive and one CD8 memory. General study results and limits: Estimated richness was generally greater in naive than memory subsets. Clonotype sharing among donors was thought likely to change with sequencing depth.

This CDR3 is built from 14 residues. Germline CDR1 is GTSNPN and CDR2 is SVGIG (reference sequence). V shed 0 bases and J shed 4 bases, with 12 bases lying between them. Genomic DNA per cell subset filled all wells of several immunoSEQ plates. Some clones are missing from TCRdb's copy, which holds only in-frame ones; the method was immunoSEQ multiplex PCR. The repertoire consists of some 2 million clones, with about 95% occurring once and the leading ten covering approximately 1.2%. Naive CD8 cells lacked CD45RO, underwent positive selection for CCR7 and left out terminally differentiated effector memory CD45RA+ cells.

The sample taken for sequencing was naive CD8+ T cells sorted from blood. The receptor comes from a man aged 18 to 35 in good health. The rearrangement uses TRBV30 and TRBJ1-2; D is perhaps TRBD1 (6 bases). The DNA of the CDR3 is TGTGCCTGGAGTGTACAGGGCAGCCTCTATGGCTACACCTTC. Amino acids: CAWSVQGSLYGYTF.